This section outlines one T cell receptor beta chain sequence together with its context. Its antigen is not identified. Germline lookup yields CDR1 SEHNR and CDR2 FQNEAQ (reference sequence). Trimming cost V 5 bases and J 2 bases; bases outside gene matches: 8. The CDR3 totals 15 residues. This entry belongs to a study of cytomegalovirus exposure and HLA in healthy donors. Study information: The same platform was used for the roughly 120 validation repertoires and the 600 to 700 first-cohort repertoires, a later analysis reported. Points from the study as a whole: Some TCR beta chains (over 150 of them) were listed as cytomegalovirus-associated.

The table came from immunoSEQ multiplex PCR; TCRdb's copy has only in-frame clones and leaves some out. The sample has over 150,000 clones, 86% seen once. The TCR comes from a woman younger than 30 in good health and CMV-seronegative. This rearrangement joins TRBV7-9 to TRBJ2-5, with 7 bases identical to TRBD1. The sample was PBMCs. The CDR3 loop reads CASSLRGPTQETQYF. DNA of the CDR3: TGTGCCAGCAGCCTAAGGGGGCCGACGCAAGAGACCCAGTACTTC.